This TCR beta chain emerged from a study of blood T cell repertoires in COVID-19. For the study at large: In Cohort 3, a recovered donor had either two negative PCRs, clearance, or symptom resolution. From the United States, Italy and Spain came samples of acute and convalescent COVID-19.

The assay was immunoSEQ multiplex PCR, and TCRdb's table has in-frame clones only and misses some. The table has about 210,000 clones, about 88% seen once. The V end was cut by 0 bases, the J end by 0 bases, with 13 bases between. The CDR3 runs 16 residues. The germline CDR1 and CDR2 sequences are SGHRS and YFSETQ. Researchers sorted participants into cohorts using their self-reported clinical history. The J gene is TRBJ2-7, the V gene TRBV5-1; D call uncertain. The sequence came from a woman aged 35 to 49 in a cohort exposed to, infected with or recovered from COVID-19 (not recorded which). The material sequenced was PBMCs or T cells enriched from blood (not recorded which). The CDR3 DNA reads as TGCGCCAGCAGCTTGGGAGAAGCGTCGCCCTCCTACGAGCAGTACTTC. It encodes CASSLGEASPSYEQYF.